This T cell receptor beta chain was found in a study of blood T cells in healthy people across ages. As concerns this clonotype: The target antigen is unknown.

With 5 bases removed from V and 6 bases from J, the gap between germline ends came to 17 bases. This CDR3 is 15 amino acids long. Germline V CDR1 and CDR2: SEHNR, FQNEAQ (reference sequence). Notes on the study in general: Lack of knowledge of donor CMV status possibly confounded expanded clonotype changes. A strong correlation between TCR beta diversity and naive T cell percentage was seen.

For the second PCR, which ran for 7 to 11 cycles, a sample-barcoded 5' primer and a J-beta primer mix were used. One entry per CDR3 protein results from TCRdb running MiXCR on the 5' RACE reads. The table shows roughly 730,000 distinct CDR3 sequences, with around 50% occurring only once. There were healthy Caucasian individuals from Russia, aged about 6 to 95, serving as donors. The receptor's source is a man aged 35 to 55 in good health. This chain links TRBV7-9 with TRBJ2-1; no definite D call. Sequencing was carried out using blood. Written as DNA, the CDR3 is TGTGCCAGCAGCCCCCTCGCGGCGACTTTCAATGAGCAGTTCTTC. Protein product: CASSPLAATFNEQFF.